This T cell receptor beta chain was recorded in a study of CD8 T cells in ankylosing spondylitis. Study-wide points: Seemingly characteristic of ankylosing spondylitis blood was a TCR beta motif consisting of 7 or 8 highly homologous variants. The clones that were linked to disease were reported to be significantly enriched in matched synovial fluid samples from ankylosing spondylitis patients.

TCRdb called the 5' RACE reads again in MiXCR, with one record for every CDR3 protein. The sample lists more than 500,000 distinct CDR3 sequences, approximately 5% occurring once. This clonotype was counted ten times or more. Its antigen is as yet unknown. Germline CDR1 and CDR2: SGHVS and FNYEAQ. The CDR3 covers 14 residues. The V gene lost 3 bases and the J gene lost 4 bases, with 10 bases spanning the gap. Sequencing was carried out using blood, either unsorted or a sorted T cell fraction (not recorded which). This sequence was found in a male donor with ankylosing spondylitis. J is TRBJ2-1 and V is TRBV7-6; D perhaps matches TRBD1 (5 bases). In nucleotides, the CDR3 is TGTGCCAGCAGCTTGATGACAGCTTACAATGAGCAGTTCTTC. Its translation: CASSLMTAYNEQFF.